One T cell receptor (beta chain) is described in this entry. The germline V gene encodes CDR1 KGHSH and CDR2 LQKENI. J was trimmed by 0 bases and V by 3 bases; bases with no gene match: 5. CDR3 length: 18 amino acids. This sample is drawn from a study of blood T cell repertoires in COVID-19. Original data processing: Estimates of nucleated cell counts were drawn from the amplification of reference gene primers. Produced via immunoSEQ multiplex PCR; TCRdb's table is partial and in-frame only. For V, J and clone size, that table is used; D and trimming come from the DNA. The table shows some 200,000 clones, with 65% to 90% occurring only once.

This TCR derives from a man at least 80 years old with acute or convalescent COVID-19. The sequenced sample consisted of peripheral blood. The chain is built from TRBV18 and TRBJ2-6, with 10 bases lining up with TRBD1. The CDR3 sequence is CASSPDRGGLSGANVLTF. As DNA, the CDR3 is TGTGCCAGCTCACCGGACAGGGGGGGTCTCTCTGGGGCCAACGTCCTGACTTTC.